A selection of T cell receptor beta chains follows, all from one sample in a study of T cell repertoires in ileal Crohn's disease. Profiled with immunoSEQ multiplex PCR; TCRdb holds only in-frame clones, not every one. The sample lists about 4,300 clones; about three quarters were seen once. Source material: ileal tissue. The receptors shown here come from an adult with Crohn's disease. Both conserved end residues are part of each CDR3. A D gene is named only where the DNA matches it firmly. Clone size, where shown, is once, few, many, or a class for clones that have expanded.

TRBJ2-7,19,-,TRBV6-1,TRBD2,CASSEALEVAGVRTYEQYF,TGTGCCAGCAGTGAAGCGCTTGAGGTAGCGGGAGTCAGAACCTACGAGCAGTACTTC
TRBJ1-5,14,few,TRBV10-3,-,CAISESIGDQPQHF,TGTGCCATCAGTGAGTCGATTGGAGACCAGCCCCAGCATTTT
TRBJ1-6,19,few,TRBV7-8,-,CASSLYPSTGHVLNSPLHF,TGTGCCAGCAGCTTATATCCAAGTACGGGACATGTGTTGAACTCACCCCTCCACTTT
TRBJ2-4,12,few,TRBV6-6,-,CASRKREDIQYF,TGTGCCAGCAGGAAAAGGGAGGACATTCAGTACTTC
TRBJ2-1,14,-,TRBV5-1,TRBD2,CASSLGTSIDEQFF,TGCGCCAGCAGCTTGGGGACTAGCATCGATGAGCAGTTCTTC
TRBJ2-7,13,-,TRBV4-1,TRBD2,CASSQWEGYEQYF,TGCGCCAGCAGCCAATGGGAGGGCTACGAGCAGTACTTC
TRBJ1-5,14,few,TRBV6-6,TRBD1,CASSSGTVNQPQHF,TGTGCCAGCAGCTCCGGGACAGTCAATCAGCCCCAGCATTTT
TRBJ1-2,15,few,TRBV5-1,TRBD1,CASSLGQGLLYGYTF,TGCGCCAGCAGCTTGGGACAGGGCCTTCTCTATGGCTACACCTTC
TRBJ2-7,14,-,TRBV6-1,-,CASSEGASSYEQYF,TGTGCCAGCAGTGAAGGGGCCAGCTCCTACGAGCAGTACTTC
TRBJ1-1,14,once,TRBV28,-,CASSTPFREFEAFF,TGTGCCAGCAGTACCCCCTTTCGTGAGTTCGAAGCTTTCTTT
TRBJ2-1,16,-,TRBV2,-,CASSEQGGLSYNEQFF,TGTGCCAGCAGTGAACAGGGGGGCCTATCCTACAATGAGCAGTTCTTC
TRBJ2-1,13,-,TRBV7-7,-,CASSLGQINEQFF,TGTGCTAGCAGCTTAGGACAAATCAATGAGCAGTTCTTC
TRBJ2-2,16,once,TRBV9,TRBD2,CASSVGLAGGPGELFF,TGTGCCAGCAGCGTAGGTCTAGCGGGAGGGCCGGGGGAGCTGTTTTTT
TRBJ2-5,17,-,TRBV11-2,-,CASSLVYESRVGETQYF,TGTGCCAGCAGCTTAGTCTACGAATCTCGGGTGGGAGAGACCCAGTACTTC
TRBJ1-2,14,once,TRBV10-3,-,CAAGGALQGAGYTF,TGTGCCGCGGGGGGGGCTCTACAGGGCGCTGGCTACACCTTC
TRBJ1-1,14,-,TRBV11-1,-,CASSLSFRNTEAFF,TGTGCCAGCAGCTTAAGTTTCAGGAACACTGAAGCTTTCTTT
TRBJ2-4,16,-,TRBV5-1,TRBD2,CASSFSAGGPGNIQYF,TGCGCCAGCAGCTTTTCGGCGGGAGGGCCTGGGAACATTCAGTACTTC
TRBJ2-3,15,-,TRBV18,-,CASSPSAAIADTQYF,TGTGCCAGCTCACCGTCGGCGGCTATCGCCGATACGCAGTATTTT
TRBJ1-2,12,-,TRBV6-6,-,CASSYPGDGYTF,TGTGCCAGCAGTTACCCGGGGGATGGCTACACCTTC
TRBJ2-1,16,few,TRBV27,TRBD2,CASRPGRGSSYNEQFF,TGTGCCAGCAGGCCCGGGAGGGGCAGCTCCTACAATGAGCAGTTCTTC
TRBJ2-7,14,-,TRBV7-3,TRBD1,CASSSDRVSNEQYF,TGTGCCAGCAGCAGTGACAGGGTTTCCAACGAGCAGTACTTC
TRBJ2-7,12,-,TRBV6-5,-,CASSYYGGEQYF,TGTGCCAGCAGTTATTACGGTGGTGAGCAGTACTTC
TRBJ2-5,17,-,TRBV15,-,CATSRERGLGSEETQYF,TGTGCCACCAGCAGAGAAAGGGGACTGGGGTCGGAAGAGACCCAGTACTTC
TRBJ2-1,15,-,TRBV6-5,TRBD2,CASSYSTSGSTEQFF,TGTGCCAGCAGTTACTCGACTAGCGGGAGTACTGAGCAGTTCTTC
TRBJ2-7,14,-,TRBV2,TRBD1,CASCPGQGGYEQYF,TGTGCCAGCTGCCCGGGACAGGGAGGCTACGAGCAGTACTTC
TRBJ1-2,13,-,TRBV5-1,-,CASSMDQSYGYTF,TGCGCCAGCAGCATGGACCAGTCATATGGCTACACCTTC
TRBJ1-1,14,-,TRBV19,TRBD1,CASSPRDRLIEAFF,TGTGCCAGTAGTCCCCGGGACAGATTAATTGAAGCTTTCTTT
TRBJ1-5,13,few,TRBV19,-,CASSMGQYQPQHF,TGTGCCAGTAGTATGGGGCAGTATCAGCCCCAGCATTTT
TRBJ1-1,14,few,TRBV10-3,-,CAITSSEGPPEAFF,TGTGCCATCACCTCCTCTGAGGGCCCCCCTGAAGCTTTCTTT
TRBJ1-2,14,-,TRBV30,-,CAWSVPGGGRGYTF,TGTGCCTGGAGTGTACCGGGAGGGGGACGTGGCTACACCTTC
TRBJ2-6,15,-,TRBV6-5,TRBD1,CASSGTGAGANVLTF,TGTGCCAGCAGTGGTACAGGGGCTGGGGCCAACGTCCTGACTTTC